Below, 30 T cell receptor beta chains from the same sample are listed, as sequenced in a study of T cells after somatic rescue of genetic block. Using immunoSEQ multiplex PCR, the repertoire was profiled, and TCRdb retains in-frame clones only, with some absent. This sample has around 100,000 clones, with under 95% found just once. The specimen sequenced was peripheral blood mononuclear cells (PBMCs). The receptors come from a woman aged 18-35 years.

As for this clone: The same CDR3 also results from other DNA sequences found in this sample. The chain couples TRBV7-2 to TRBJ2-3; D gene uncertain. The CDR3 runs to 12 residues. From germline, CDR1 is SGHTA and CDR2 FQGNSA. The V end was cut by 2 bases, the J end by 5 bases, with 5 bases between. The CDR3 protein is CASSLYGDTQYF. In nucleotides, the CDR3 is TGTGCCAGCAGCTTATATGGAGATACGCAGTATTTT.

The rearrangement links TRBV9 to TRBJ2-2; D may match TRBD1 or TRBD2 (6 bases each). There are 16 residues in the CDR3. V dropped 3 bases and J dropped 4 bases, with 16 bases sitting between them. Germline CDR1 is SGDLS and CDR2 is YYNGEE. As DNA, the CDR3 is TGTGCCAGCAGCGGGAGGAGGGGGTGGAGCACCGGGGAGCTGTTTTTT. Residues: CASSGRRGWSTGELFF.

In its sample, this clone was seen a few times. The rearrangement links TRBV9 to TRBJ1-4, with 9 nucleotides matching TRBD1. The J segment lost 0 bases and the V segment lost 0 bases, leaving 0 bases of the junction unmatched. Germline V CDR1 and CDR2: SGDLS, YYNGEE. The CDR3 sequence is 16 residues long. The CDR3 DNA sequence: TGTGCCAGCAGCGTAGGGACAGGGGCAACTAATGAAAAACTGTTTTTT. This encodes CASSVGTGATNEKLFF.

Only one count was recorded for this clone. The V call is TRBV7-9, the J call TRBJ1-1; D unclear. CDR3 size: 15 residues. The germline CDR1 and CDR2 sequences are SEHNR and FQNEAQ (reference sequence). Trimming removed 3 bases from V and 1 base from J, with 12 bases in between. CDR3 nucleotides: TGTGCCAGCAGCTTGAGGGAGGTGTGGAACACTGAAGCTTTCTTT. Its translation is CASSLREVWNTEAFF.

The V gene is TRBV7-2, the J gene TRBJ2-7; the match to TRBD2 covers 11 bases. Germline loops: CDR1 SGHTA, CDR2 FQGNSA. Germline trimming cut 5 bases from V and 4 bases from J; bases unmatched to any gene: 10. The CDR3 extends over 16 amino acids. The chain's CDR3 is CASSPFLAGGNYEQYF. CDR3 DNA sequence: TGTGCCAGCAGCCCCTTCTTAGCGGGGGGGAATTACGAGCAGTACTTC.

This chain joins TRBV2 and TRBJ1-2, with 10 positions matching TRBD1. V gave up 4 bases and J gave up 5 bases; unmatched junction bases: 4. The germline CDR1 and CDR2 sequences are SNHLY and FYNNEI. The CDR3 extends over 14 amino acids. The CDR3 DNA follows: TGTGCCAGCAGTGCCAGGACAGGGGGATATGGCTACACCTTC. It yields the protein CASSARTGGYGYTF.

CDR3 sequence: CASSRMADRGNTGELFF. The CDR3 DNA sequence: TGCGCCAGCAGCCGGATGGCCGACCGGGGGAACACCGGGGAGCTGTTTTTT. This chain links TRBV4-3 with TRBJ2-2; D perhaps matches TRBD2 (5 bases). The CDR3 spans 17 residues. Trimming cost V 4 bases and J 1 base, with 16 bases left between them. Germline CDR1 is LGHNA and CDR2 is YSLEER.

This clone showed up just once. V is TRBV10-3 and J is TRBJ1-1; D may be TRBD1 (6 bases). CDR1 and CDR2 from the germline V gene are ENHRY and SYGVKD. This CDR3 spans 13 amino acids. Trimming took 6 bases from V and 5 from J, leaving 13 bases between them. The CDR3 here is CAISNRDGTEAFF. CDR3 sequence (DNA): TGTGCCATCAGCAACAGGGACGGTACTGAAGCTTTCTTT.

The chain links TRBV6-1 to TRBJ1-1; D gene unclear. With 4 bases removed from V and 1 base from J, the gap between germline ends came to 13 bases. CDR1 is MNHNS and CDR2 is SASEGT in the germline V gene. The CDR3 runs 15 residues. The CDR3 DNA sequence: TGTGCCAGCAGTGCCGGCCATCCTTCGAACACTGAAGCTTTCTTT. This sequence encodes CASSAGHPSNTEAFF.

In DNA, the CDR3 is TGTGCCAGCAGAGTACGGGCGGGGGTAGCAGATACGCAGTATTTT. Translating it yields CASRVRAGVADTQYF. The J gene is TRBJ2-3, the V gene TRBV21-1; the table names TRBD2, a call not compared with the DNA. TRBV21-1 is classified as a pseudogene. This CDR3 comprises 15 residues.

The J gene is TRBJ1-5, the V gene TRBV7-2, with 7 bases aligning to TRBD1. Germline lookup yields CDR1 SGHTA and CDR2 FQGNSA. CDR3 length equals 14 residues. With 4 bases clipped from V and 5 bases from J, the junction kept 5 bases outside the gene matches. The CDR3 nucleotides are TGTGCCAGCAGCTCACGACAGGGAGATCAGCCCCAGCATTTT. It is translated as CASSSRQGDQPQHF.

This rearrangement joins TRBV19 to TRBJ1-1; D may be TRBD1 (5 bases). The CDR3 has 14 residues. Trimming took off 6 bases at V and 1 base at J, with 12 bases between the two ends. CDR1 is LNHDA, CDR2 SQIVND, per germline (reference sequence). Here the CDR3 DNA reads TGTGCCAGTAGGATGGGGGGGGAGAACACTGAAGCTTTCTTT. It is translated as CASRMGGENTEAFF.

The chain has TRBV2 and TRBJ2-3; 10 nucleotides align to TRBD2. Trimming cost V 8 bases and J 0 bases; bases outside gene matches: 2. Germline CDR1 and CDR2: SNHLY and FYNNEI. CDR3 length: 14 amino acids. The CDR3 loop reads CASLAGVSTDTQYF. Written as DNA, the CDR3 is TGTGCCAGCCTAGCGGGGGTTAGCACAGATACGCAGTATTTT.

The chain carries TRBV28 and TRBJ2-7; perhaps TRBD1 as D (6 bases). CDR1 is MDHEN, CDR2 SYDVKM, per germline. Trimming removed 1 base at V and 2 bases at J, with 9 bases between. CDR3 size: 14 residues. The chain's CDR3 is CASSLSDSAYEQYF. In nucleotides, the CDR3 is TGTGCCAGCAGTTTATCGGACAGTGCCTACGAGCAGTACTTC.

V gene TRBV11-2 combines with J gene TRBJ2-1; TRBD1 matches at 9 bases. This CDR3 spans 17 amino acids. After removal of 5 bases from V and 7 bases from J, the junction contained 15 bases not matched to a gene. From germline, CDR1 is SGHAT and CDR2 FQNNGV. CDR3 in DNA: TGTGCCAGCAGCCTCGATAGGGGACAGGGAAGGAGGAATGAGCAGTTCTTC. It codes for CASSLDRGQGRRNEQFF.

The chain uses TRBV5-6 and TRBJ1-2; D is unresolved. The CDR3 has 11 residues. V was clipped by 1 base and J by 7 bases, with 5 bases between them. Germline V lookup: CDR1 SGHDT, CDR2 YYEEEE. The CDR3 loop is CASSLSGGYTF. CDR3 DNA: TGTGCCAGCAGCTTGTCAGGTGGCTACACCTTC. Full variable domain (rest looked up from reference TRBV5-6 and TRBJ1-2): DAGVTQSPTHLIKTRGQQVTLRCSPKSGHDTVSWYQQALGQGPQFIFQYYEEEERQRGNFPDRFSGHQFPNYSSELNVNALLLGDSALYLCASSLSGGYTFGSGTRLTVV.

The rearrangement uses TRBV30 and TRBJ1-2; the D gene is possibly TRBD1 (5 bases). The germline V gene has CDR1 GTSNPN and CDR2 SVGIG (reference sequence). The CDR3 covers 12 residues. Trimming stripped 1 base from V and 8 bases from J, with 11 bases between. The CDR3 DNA reads TGTGCCTGGAGTGAAGGGGTGAAAGGCTACACCTTC. The encoded protein is CAWSEGVKGYTF. The full variable domain, in which reference TRBV30 and TRBJ1-2 provide the parts outside the CDR3, is SQTIHQWPATLVQPVGSPLSLECTVEGTSNPNLYWYRQAAGRGLQLLFYSVGIGQISSEVPQNLSASRPQDRQFILSSKKLLLSDSGFYLCAWSEGVKGYTFGSGTRLTVV.

The chain carries TRBV5-4 and TRBJ1-1; the D is unclear. The CDR3 covers 14 residues. V lost 4 bases and J 2 bases, leaving 12 bases between the germline ends. CDR1 is SGHNT, CDR2 YYREEE, per germline (reference sequence). The CDR3 DNA reads TGTGCCAGCAGCCCACAGACAAGTAACACTGAAGCTTTCTTT. Its protein product is CASSPQTSNTEAFF.

This clone came up once. V is TRBV25-1 and J is TRBJ1-2; no clear D gene. This CDR3 spans 11 amino acids. Germline CDR1 MGHDK, CDR2 SYGVNS. Trimming took 2 bases from V and 2 from J, leaving 0 bases between them. The DNA of the CDR3 is TGTGCCAGCAGTGAAAACTATGGCTACACCTTC. Protein sequence: CASSENYGYTF.

This chain connects TRBV30 to TRBJ2-3; TRBD2 aligns across 10 bases. Germline CDR1 and CDR2: GTSNPN and SVGIG (reference sequence). This CDR3 comprises 14 residues. Germline trimming cut 4 bases from V and 2 bases from J; bases unmatched to any gene: 3. Written as DNA, the CDR3 is TGTGCCTGGACTAGCGGGGGTTTCACAGATACGCAGTATTTT. It translates to CAWTSGGFTDTQYF. The variable domain in full, completed from reference TRBV30 and TRBJ2-3, reads SQTIHQWPATLVQPVGSPLSLECTVEGTSNPNLYWYRQAAGRGLQLLFYSVGIGQISSEVPQNLSASRPQDRQFILSSKKLLLSDSGFYLCAWTSGGFTDTQYFGPGTRLTVL.

The V and J genes are TRBV2 and TRBJ1-2; D unresolved. In germline, CDR1 is SNHLY, CDR2 FYNNEI. Trimming took off 9 bases at V and 7 bases at J, with 15 bases between the two ends. The CDR3 sequence is 12 residues long. CDR3 amino acids: CASPGSRRGYTF. The CDR3 bases are TGTGCCAGTCCGGGTTCTCGGCGTGGCTACACCTTC.

The J gene is TRBJ2-7, the V gene TRBV20-1; unclear D gene. V was shortened by 0 bases and J by 12 bases, with 12 bases between the two germline ends. Germline values: CDR1 DFQATT, CDR2 SNEGSKA (reference sequence). This CDR3 has 11 amino acids. CDR3 DNA: TGCAGTGCTAGAGATACGAGTTATCTGTACTTC. Protein product: CSARDTSYLYF.

The chain is built from TRBV5-6 and TRBJ1-5, with D possibly TRBD1 on 6 matching bases. V was clipped by 2 bases and J by 3 bases, with 12 bases between them. CDR1 SGHDT and CDR2 YYEEEE come from the germline V gene. This CDR3 contains 15 residues. Written as DNA, the CDR3 is TGTGCCAGCAGCTTCTTTACAGGGTCCAATCAGCCCCAGCATTTT. Its protein is CASSFFTGSNQPQHF.

The genes are TRBV5-1 and TRBJ2-1, with 7 positions matching TRBD1. Trimming removed 0 bases from V and 5 bases from J; junction bases left unmatched: 11. Germline V gene sequence: CDR1 SGHRS, CDR2 YFSETQ. The CDR3 has 17 residues. The CDR3 bases are TGCGCCAGCAGCTTGGGTAGGGGGCATTTGCCCGACAATGAGCAGTTCTTC. Its protein is CASSLGRGHLPDNEQFF. The full variable domain, completed using reference TRBV5-1 and TRBJ2-1, is KAGVTQTPRYLIKTRGQQVTLSCSPISGHRSVSWYQQTPGQGLQFLFEYFSETQRNKGNFPGRFSGRQFSNSRSEMNVSTLELGDSALYLCASSLGRGHLPDNEQFFGPGTRLTVL.

The CDR3 DNA is TGTGCCAGCAGCTTCGGTCTGAACACTGAAGCTTTCTTT. It translates to CASSFGLNTEAFF. This chain joins TRBV7-2 and TRBJ1-1; D is unclear. Germline CDR1 is SGHTA and CDR2 is FQGNSA. The length of the CDR3 is 13 residues. Between the trimmed V and J ends, which lost 3 bases and 0 bases, there was a span of 5 bases.

The chain links TRBV19 to TRBJ2-7; 7 nucleotides match TRBD1. Trimming cost V 6 bases and J 2 bases; bases outside gene matches: 7. CDR1 is LNHDA and CDR2 is SQIVND in the germline V gene (reference sequence). The CDR3 totals 14 residues. The CDR3 DNA sequence: TGTGCCAGTAGCCAACAGGGGATACCCTACGAGCAGTACTTC. This codes for CASSQQGIPYEQYF.

This clone appeared a single time. The chain has TRBV7-9 and TRBJ2-3; D is possibly TRBD1 (6 bases). V gave up 1 base and J gave up 6 bases, with 11 bases separating them. In germline, CDR1 is SEHNR, CDR2 FQNEAQ (reference sequence). CDR3 length: 14 residues. The CDR3 DNA sequence: TGTGCCAGCAGCTTAGGTGAGGGGGAGGATACGCAGTATTTT. Its translation: CASSLGEGEDTQYF.

This clone has a single count. This chain joins TRBV14 and TRBJ2-7; TRBD1 matches 7 bases. The V gene's germline CDR1 is SGHDN and CDR2 FVKESK. CDR3 length: 17 residues. With 4 bases clipped from V and 2 bases from J, the junction kept 14 bases outside the gene matches. In DNA, the CDR3 is TGTGCCAGCAGCCCTCTACAGGGGAGAAACCTAACCTACGAGCAGTACTTC. Its translation is CASSPLQGRNLTYEQYF.

The chain recombines TRBV7-9 with TRBJ1-4; D perhaps matches TRBD1 (6 bases). V was cut by 3 bases and J by 7 bases, with 9 bases left in between. The CDR3 is 13 amino acids. The germline V gene has CDR1 SEHNR and CDR2 FQNEAQ (reference sequence). In nucleotides, the CDR3 is TGTGCCAGCAGCTTCCGGGGGCGTGAAAAACTGTTTTTT. It encodes CASSFRGREKLFF.

V is TRBV5-1 and J is TRBJ1-1, with 7 bases identical to TRBD1. Germline V gives CDR1 SGHRS, CDR2 YFSETQ. J was trimmed by 0 bases and V by 0 bases; bases with no gene match: 5. This CDR3 has 16 amino acids. The CDR3: CASSLVTGTVNTEAFF. Written as DNA, the CDR3 is TGCGCCAGCAGCTTGGTGACAGGGACGGTGAACACTGAAGCTTTCTTT.